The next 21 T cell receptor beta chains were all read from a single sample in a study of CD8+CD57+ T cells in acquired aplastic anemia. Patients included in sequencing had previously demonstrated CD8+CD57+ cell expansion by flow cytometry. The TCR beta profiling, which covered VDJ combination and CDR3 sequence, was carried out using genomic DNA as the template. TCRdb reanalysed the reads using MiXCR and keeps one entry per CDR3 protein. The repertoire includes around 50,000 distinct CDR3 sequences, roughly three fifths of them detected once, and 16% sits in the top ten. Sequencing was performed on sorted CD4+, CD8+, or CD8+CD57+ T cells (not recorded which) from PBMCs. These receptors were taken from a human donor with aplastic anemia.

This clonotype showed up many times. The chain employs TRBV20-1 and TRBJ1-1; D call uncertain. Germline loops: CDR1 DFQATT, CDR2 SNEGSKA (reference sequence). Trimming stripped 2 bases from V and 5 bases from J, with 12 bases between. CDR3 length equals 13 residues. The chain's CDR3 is CSARPQARTEAFF. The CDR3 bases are TGCAGTGCTAGACCGCAGGCAAGGACTGAAGCTTTCTTT.

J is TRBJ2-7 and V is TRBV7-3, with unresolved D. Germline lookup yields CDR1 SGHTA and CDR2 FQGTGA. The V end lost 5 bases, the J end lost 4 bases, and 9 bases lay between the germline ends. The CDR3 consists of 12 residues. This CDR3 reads CASSGDSYEQYV. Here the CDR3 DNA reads TGTGCCAGCAGCGGAGATTCGTACGAGCAGTACGTC.

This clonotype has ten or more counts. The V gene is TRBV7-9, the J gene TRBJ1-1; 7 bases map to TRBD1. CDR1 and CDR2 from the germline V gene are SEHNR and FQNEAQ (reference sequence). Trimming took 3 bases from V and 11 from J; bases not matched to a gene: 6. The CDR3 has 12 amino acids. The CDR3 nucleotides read TGTGCCAGCAGCTTGCTCCAGGGGGTGGCTTTCTTT. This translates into CASSLLQGVAFF.

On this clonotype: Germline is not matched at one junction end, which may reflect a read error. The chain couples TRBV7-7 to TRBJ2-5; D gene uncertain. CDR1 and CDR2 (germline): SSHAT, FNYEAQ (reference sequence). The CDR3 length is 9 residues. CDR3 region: CASRETQYF. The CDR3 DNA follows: TGTGCTAGCAGGGAGACCCAGTACTTC.

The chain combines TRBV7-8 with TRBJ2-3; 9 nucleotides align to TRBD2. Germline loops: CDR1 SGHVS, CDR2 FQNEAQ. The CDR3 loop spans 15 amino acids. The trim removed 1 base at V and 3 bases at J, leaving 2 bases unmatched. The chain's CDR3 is CASSLGSGRTDTQYF. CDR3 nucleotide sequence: TGTGCCAGCAGCTTAGGTAGCGGGAGAACAGATACGCAGTATTTT.

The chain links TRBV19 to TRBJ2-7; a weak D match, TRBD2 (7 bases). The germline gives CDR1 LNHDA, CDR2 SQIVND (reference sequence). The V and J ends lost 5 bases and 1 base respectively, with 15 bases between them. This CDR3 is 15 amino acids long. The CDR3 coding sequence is TGTGCCAGTAGTCTTCGAGGGGGAGGGTCCTACGAGCAGTACTTC. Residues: CASSLRGGGSYEQYF. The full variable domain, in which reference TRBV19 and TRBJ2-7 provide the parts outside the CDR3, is DGGITQSPKYLFRKEGQNVTLSCEQNLNHDAMYWYRQDPGQGLRLIYYSQIVNDFQKGDIAEGYSVSREKKESFPLTVTSAQKNPTAFYLCASSLRGGGSYEQYFGPGTRLTVT.

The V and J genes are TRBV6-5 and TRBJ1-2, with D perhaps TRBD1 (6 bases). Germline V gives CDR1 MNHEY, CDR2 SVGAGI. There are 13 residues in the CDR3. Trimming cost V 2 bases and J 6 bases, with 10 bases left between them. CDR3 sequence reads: CASSYLAGDGYTF. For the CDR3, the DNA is TGTGCCAGCAGTTACCTAGCAGGGGATGGCTACACCTTC.

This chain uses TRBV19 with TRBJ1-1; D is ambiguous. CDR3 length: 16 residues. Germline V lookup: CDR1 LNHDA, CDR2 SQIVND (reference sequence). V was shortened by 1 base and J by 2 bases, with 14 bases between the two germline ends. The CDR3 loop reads CASSIAHGVPNTEAFF. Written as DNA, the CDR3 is TGTGCCAGTAGTATAGCCCACGGGGTGCCCAACACTGAAGCTTTCTTT.

CDR3: CASTDSYEQYF. CDR3 DNA sequence: TGTGCCAGTACTGACTCCTACGAGCAGTACTTC. V is TRBV19 and J is TRBJ2-7; D unclear. This CDR3 contains 11 residues. Trimming shortened V by 7 bases and J by 0 bases, and 4 bases separated the two germline ends. Germline CDR1 and CDR2: LNHDA and SQIVND (reference sequence). Complete variable domain (other parts from reference TRBV19 and TRBJ2-7): DGGITQSPKYLFRKEGQNVTLSCEQNLNHDAMYWYRQDPGQGLRLIYYSQIVNDFQKGDIAEGYSVSREKKESFPLTVTSAQKNPTAFYLCASTDSYEQYFGPGTRLTVT.

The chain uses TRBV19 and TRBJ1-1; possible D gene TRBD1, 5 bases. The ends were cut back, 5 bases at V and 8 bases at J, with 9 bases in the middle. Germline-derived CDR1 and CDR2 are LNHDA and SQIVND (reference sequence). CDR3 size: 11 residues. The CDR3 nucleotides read TGTGCCAGTAGTGTATGGGGGGAAGCTTTCTTT. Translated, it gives CASSVWGEAFF. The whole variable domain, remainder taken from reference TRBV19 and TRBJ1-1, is DGGITQSPKYLFRKEGQNVTLSCEQNLNHDAMYWYRQDPGQGLRLIYYSQIVNDFQKGDIAEGYSVSREKKESFPLTVTSAQKNPTAFYLCASSVWGEAFFGQGTRLTVV.

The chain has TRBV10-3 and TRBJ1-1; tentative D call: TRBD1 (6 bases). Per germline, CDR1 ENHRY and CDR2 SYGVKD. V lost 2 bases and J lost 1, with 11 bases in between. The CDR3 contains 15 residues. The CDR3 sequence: CAISEATGRNTEAFF. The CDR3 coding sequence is TGTGCCATCAGTGAGGCTACAGGGAGGAACACTGAAGCTTTCTTT.

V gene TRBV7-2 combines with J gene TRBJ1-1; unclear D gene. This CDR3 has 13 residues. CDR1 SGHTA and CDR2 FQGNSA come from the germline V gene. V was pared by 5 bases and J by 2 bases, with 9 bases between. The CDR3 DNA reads TGTGCCAGCAGCCAAAGCCGCAACACTGAAGCTTTCTTT. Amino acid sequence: CASSQSRNTEAFF.

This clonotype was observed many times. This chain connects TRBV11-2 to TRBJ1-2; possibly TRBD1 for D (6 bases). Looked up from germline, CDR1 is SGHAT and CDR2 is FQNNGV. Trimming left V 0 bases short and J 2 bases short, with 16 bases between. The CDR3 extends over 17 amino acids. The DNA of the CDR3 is TGTGCCAGCAGCTTAGAGTTGGGGGGGGCCCTAAACTATGGCTACACCTTC. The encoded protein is CASSLELGGALNYGYTF.

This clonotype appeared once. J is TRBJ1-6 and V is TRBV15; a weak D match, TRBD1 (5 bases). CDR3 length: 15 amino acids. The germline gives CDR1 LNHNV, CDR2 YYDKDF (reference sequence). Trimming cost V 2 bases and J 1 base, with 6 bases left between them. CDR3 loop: CATSRQGSYNSPLHF. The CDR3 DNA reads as TGTGCCACCAGCAGACAGGGTTCCTATAATTCACCCCTCCACTTT.

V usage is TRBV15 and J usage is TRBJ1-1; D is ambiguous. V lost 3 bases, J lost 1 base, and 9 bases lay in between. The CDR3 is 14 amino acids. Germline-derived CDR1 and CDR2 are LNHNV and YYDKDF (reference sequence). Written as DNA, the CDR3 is TGTGCCACCAGCAGGGAGAGTCGGAACACTGAAGCTTTCTTT. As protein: CATSRESRNTEAFF. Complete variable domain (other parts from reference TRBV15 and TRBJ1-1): DAMVIQNPRYQVTQFGKPVTLSCSQTLNHNVMYWYQQKSSQAPKLLFHYYDKDFNNEADTPDNFQSRRPNTSFCFLDIRSPGLGDTAMYLCATSRESRNTEAFFGQGTRLTVV.

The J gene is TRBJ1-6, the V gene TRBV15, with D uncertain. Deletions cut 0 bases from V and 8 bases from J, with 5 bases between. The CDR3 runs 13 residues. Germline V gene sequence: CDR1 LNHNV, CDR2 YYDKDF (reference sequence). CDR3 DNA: TGTGCCACCAGCAGAGATATAGATTCACCCCTCCACTTT. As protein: CATSRDIDSPLHF. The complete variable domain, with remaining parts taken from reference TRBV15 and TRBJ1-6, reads DAMVIQNPRYQVTQFGKPVTLSCSQTLNHNVMYWYQQKSSQAPKLLFHYYDKDFNNEADTPDNFQSRRPNTSFCFLDIRSPGLGDTAMYLCATSRDIDSPLHFGNGTRLTVT.

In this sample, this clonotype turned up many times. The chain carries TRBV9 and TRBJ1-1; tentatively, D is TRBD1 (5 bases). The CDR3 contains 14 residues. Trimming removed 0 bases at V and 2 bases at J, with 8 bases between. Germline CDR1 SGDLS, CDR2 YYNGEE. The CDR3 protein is CASSVGGDNTEAFF. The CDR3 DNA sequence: TGTGCCAGCAGCGTAGGGGGGGACAACACTGAAGCTTTCTTT.

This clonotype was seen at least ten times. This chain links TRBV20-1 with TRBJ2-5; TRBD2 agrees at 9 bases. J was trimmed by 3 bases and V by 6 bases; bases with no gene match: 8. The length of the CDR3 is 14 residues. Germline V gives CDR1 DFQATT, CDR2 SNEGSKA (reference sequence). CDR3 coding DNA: TGCAGTGCAACACCCCCTAGCGGGGAAGAGACCCAGTACTTC. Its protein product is CSATPPSGEETQYF.

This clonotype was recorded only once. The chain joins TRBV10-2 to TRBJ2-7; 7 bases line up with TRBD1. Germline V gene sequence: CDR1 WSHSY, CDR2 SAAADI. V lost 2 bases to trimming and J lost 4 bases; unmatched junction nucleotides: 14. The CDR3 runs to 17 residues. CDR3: CASSERQGMSGVYEQYF. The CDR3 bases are TGCGCCAGCAGTGAGAGACAGGGTATGTCCGGAGTATACGAGCAGTACTTC.

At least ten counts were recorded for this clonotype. The CDR3 nucleotides read TGTGCCAGCAGTCTAAGGGGGGGGCTTCAGCCCCAGCATTTT. It codes for CASSLRGGLQPQHF. The chain employs TRBV27 and TRBJ1-5, with D tentatively TRBD1 (6 bases). Germline CDR1 MNHEY, CDR2 SMNVEV (reference sequence). Trimming removed 5 bases from V and 6 bases from J, with 14 bases in between. This CDR3 comprises 14 residues.

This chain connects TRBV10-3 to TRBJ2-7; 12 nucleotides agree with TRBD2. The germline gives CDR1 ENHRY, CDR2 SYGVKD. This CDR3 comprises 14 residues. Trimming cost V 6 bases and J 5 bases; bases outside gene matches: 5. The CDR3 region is CAIRRLAGVDEQYF. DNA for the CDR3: TGTGCCATCAGAAGACTAGCGGGAGTGGACGAGCAGTACTTC.